One sample yielded the 8 T cell receptor beta chains listed below, sequenced in a study of blood T cell repertoires in COVID-19. Assay: immunoSEQ multiplex PCR; the TCRdb copy retains only in-frame clones and omits some. Of around 400,000 clones in the sample, approximately 87% were seen once. Sample: peripheral blood. The receptors here all came from a woman aged 60-70 years with COVID-19, enrolled during active disease.

The chain has TRBV6-2 or TRBV6-3 and TRBJ2-7, with TRBD1 matching 9 bases. V gave up 0 bases and J gave up 4 bases; unmatched junction bases: 10. The CDR3 spans 17 residues. Germline values: CDR1 MNHEY, CDR2 SVGEGT. CDR3: CASSYSATGGTRYEQYF. CDR3 coding DNA: TGTGCCAGCAGTTACTCAGCTACAGGGGGCACAAGGTACGAGCAGTACTTC.

This sequence joins TRBV4-2 and TRBJ2-1; 10 nucleotides match TRBD2. Looked up from germline, CDR1 is LGHNA and CDR2 is YNFKEQ. The CDR3 is made up of 14 amino acids. V was pared by 4 bases and J by 7 bases, with 4 bases of the junction left unmatched. CDR3 sequence (DNA): TGTGCCAGCAGCCTTAGCGGGGGGCGAAATGAGCAGTTCTTC. This sequence encodes CASSLSGGRNEQFF.

The gene calls are TRBV2 and TRBJ1-1; a weak D match, TRBD1 (6 bases). CDR1 is SNHLY, CDR2 FYNNEI, per germline. Trimming pared 5 bases from V and 6 bases from J, leaving 13 bases between. The CDR3 loop spans 13 amino acids. CDR3 amino acids: CASSTGTRAEAFF. The CDR3 region has the DNA TGTGCCAGCAGTACAGGGACAAGGGCTGAAGCTTTCTTT.

This clone has only a few counts. The CDR3 reads CASSQDHVTVPTNEKLFF. The CDR3 bases are TGCGCCAGCAGCCAAGATCATGTGACAGTCCCAACTAATGAAAAACTGTTTTTT. This rearrangement joins TRBV4-1 to TRBJ1-4, with D possibly TRBD1 on 5 matching bases. The CDR3 is 18 residues long. Trimming shortened V by 0 bases and J by 0 bases, and 14 bases separated the two germline ends. Germline lookup yields CDR1 MGHRA and CDR2 YSYEKL.

The J gene is TRBJ1-6, the V gene TRBV19; TRBD1 matches 7 bases. With 4 bases clipped from V and 7 bases from J, the junction kept 7 bases outside the gene matches. CDR1 LNHDA and CDR2 SQIVND come from the germline V gene (reference sequence). The CDR3 totals 15 residues. CDR3 bases: TGTGCCAGTAGTACTTCCGGACAGGTGAATTCACCCCTCCACTTT. Translation gives CASSTSGQVNSPLHF.

The CDR3, as DNA: TGTGCCAGTAGTCTACCTACAGATACGCAGTATTTT. This translates into CASSLPTDTQYF. J is TRBJ2-3 and V is TRBV19; D gene ambiguous. Trimming took 5 bases from V and 3 from J, leaving 6 bases between them. Germline CDR1 reads LNHDA; CDR2 reads SQIVND (reference sequence). CDR3 length: 12 amino acids. The full variable domain, with the rest looked up from reference TRBV19 and TRBJ2-3, is DGGITQSPKYLFRKEGQNVTLSCEQNLNHDAMYWYRQDPGQGLRLIYYSQIVNDFQKGDIAEGYSVSREKKESFPLTVTSAQKNPTAFYLCASSLPTDTQYFGPGTRLTVL.

The chain links TRBV7-8 to TRBJ2-6; the D gene is possibly TRBD1 (6 bases). The germline gives CDR1 SGHVS, CDR2 FQNEAQ. The V end lost 4 bases, the J end lost 16 bases, and 23 bases lay between the germline ends. The CDR3 contains 15 residues. CDR3 protein: CASSSSTGQLVGLTF. The CDR3 DNA sequence: TGTGCCAGCAGCTCCTCGACTGGACAGTTAGTGGGGCTGACTTTC.

V usage is TRBV9 and J usage is TRBJ1-4; possible D gene TRBD1, 5 bases. Trimming took 1 base from V and 6 from J, leaving 16 bases between them. Per the germline V gene, CDR1 is SGDLS and CDR2 is YYNGEE. The CDR3 spans 16 residues. This chain's CDR3 is CASSVRGGFGDEKLFF. CDR3 coding DNA: TGTGCCAGCAGCGTACGGGGGGGATTCGGAGATGAAAAACTGTTTTTT.